A single sample is the source of the 6 T cell receptor beta chains below, sequenced in a study of blood T cell repertoires in COVID-19. Sequencing used immunoSEQ multiplex PCR; TCRdb keeps in-frame clones, though not all of them. Of roughly 300,000 clones in the sample, more than 85% were seen once. The material sequenced was PBMCs or T cells enriched from blood (not recorded which). These receptors were obtained from a young woman who had recovered from COVID-19.

The chain joins TRBV5-4 to TRBJ2-5; 8 positions match TRBD2. The CDR3 has 17 amino acids. The J segment lost 2 bases and the V segment lost 1 base, leaving 10 bases of the junction unmatched. From germline, CDR1 is SGHNT and CDR2 YYREEE (reference sequence). This CDR3 is CASSLTGAREGQETQYF. The CDR3 DNA sequence: TGTGCCAGCAGCTTGACGGGGGCCCGGGAGGGACAAGAGACCCAGTACTTC.

V usage is TRBV21-1 and J usage is TRBJ1-5; the DNA was not used to check the table's D call, TRBD1. TRBV21-1 is a known pseudogene. The CDR3 runs to 15 residues. Here the CDR3 reads CASRKGQGAFQPQHF. The CDR3 DNA reads TGTGCCAGCAGGAAGGGACAGGGGGCTTTTCAGCCCCAGCATTTT.

This clone was found a few times. The chain is built from TRBV27 and TRBJ2-7; a weak D match, TRBD2 (6 bases). Between the trimmed V and J ends, which lost 5 bases and 3 bases, there was a span of 11 bases. The germline gives CDR1 MNHEY, CDR2 SMNVEV (reference sequence). CDR3 length equals 13 residues. CDR3 loop: CASSPGLLYEQYF. The CDR3 DNA reads as TGTGCCAGCAGTCCCGGACTACTCTACGAGCAGTACTTC.

V is TRBV5-1 and J is TRBJ2-7, with D maybe TRBD2 (5 bases). The germline gives CDR1 SGHRS, CDR2 YFSETQ. V was pared by 4 bases and J by 0 bases, with 17 bases between. This CDR3 has 16 amino acids. The chain's CDR3 is CASSPAQGRGSYEQYF. The CDR3 DNA reads TGCGCCAGCAGCCCCGCACAAGGGAGAGGCTCCTACGAGCAGTACTTC.

The chain joins TRBV11-3 to TRBJ1-3; no clear D. CDR3 length equals 15 residues. Germline values: CDR1 SGHNT, CDR2 YENEEA. V lost 3 bases and J 4 bases, leaving 13 bases between the germline ends. The CDR3 nucleotides read TGTGCCAGCAGCTTCGAGGGCGCGGGCGGAAACACCATATATTTT. Amino acid sequence: CASSFEGAGGNTIYF.

With regard to this clone: The sample carries other DNA sequences with the same CDR3. The chain joins TRBV18 to TRBJ2-7; TRBD1 agrees at 9 bases. CDR1 and CDR2 (germline): KGHSH, LQKENI. The V segment lost 6 bases and the J segment 5 bases; nucleotides outside the gene matches: 5. The CDR3 sequence is 13 residues long. CDR3 bases: TGTGCCAGCTCGCCCGGGACAGGGAACGAGCAGTACTTC. Translation gives CASSPGTGNEQYF.